The source of this TCR beta chain is a study of T cell clones after liver transplantation. The V gene's germline CDR1 is SGHVS and CDR2 FQNEAQ. V lost 2 bases, J lost 5 bases, and 8 bases stayed unmatched. This CDR3 contains 16 residues. Here immunoSEQ multiplex PCR was the method, and the copy in TCRdb shows in-frame clones only, minus some. Of tens of thousands of clones listed, 80% to 85% are singletons. J is TRBJ2-1 and V is TRBV7-8, with 8 nucleotides matching TRBD2. The sample consisted of CD4+ T cells from blood, taken around 42 months after liver transplant. The receptor comes from a human patient who received a liver transplant. A subset of T cells may come from the graft donor. CDR3 in amino acids: CASSLRSGRSNNEQFF. In DNA form, the CDR3 reads TGTGCCAGCAGCTTAAGGAGCGGGAGATCAAACAATGAGCAGTTCTTC.